This T cell receptor (beta chain) stems from a study of blood T cell repertoires in COVID-19. Study background: The cDNA or gDNA used as material had been derived from T cells, B-cell-depleted T cells, or PBMCs.

In the source study's methods: Reference gene primers were amplified, and this amplification served to estimate nucleated cell counts. Profiled with immunoSEQ multiplex PCR; TCRdb holds only in-frame clones, not every one. That table supplies the V and J calls and clone size; D and trimming were determined from the DNA. The sample lists about 210,000 clones; 81% were seen once. Germline loops: CDR1 MRHNA, CDR2 SNTAGT. V shed 0 bases and J shed 9 bases, with 14 bases lying between them. The CDR3 has 14 amino acids. The cohort comprised adults aged about 18 to 100 years residing in around 25 US areas. Cohort 3 recovery required two negative PCRs, clearance, or symptom resolution.

Sequencing used PBMCs or T cells enriched from blood (not recorded which). The V call is TRBV6-4, the J call TRBJ1-2; a weak D match, TRBD1 (6 bases). The TCR originated in a man aged 35 to 55 who had recovered from COVID-19. CDR3 amino acids: CASSDSNRAVSYTF. CDR3 in DNA: TGTGCCAGCAGTGACTCCAACAGGGCAGTGAGCTACACCTTC.